Listed below are T cell receptor beta chains from one sample, sequenced in a study of cytotoxic CD8 clonotypes in ibrutinib-treated CLL. Only in-frame clones appear in the TCRdb table, and some are missing; sequencing was by immunoSEQ multiplex PCR. This table holds tens of thousands of clones, 76% found once. The sequencing here drew on PBMCs, taken after 36 months of ibrutinib treatment. All receptors come from a human donor with chronic lymphocytic leukemia. Both conserved end residues are part of each CDR3. The D gene is left open where the match is weak. The size field is filled for only some rows; it gives once, few, many or a size class.

v_gene	abundance	j_gene	d_gene	CDR3nt	CDR3aa
TRBV2	-	TRBJ1-1	-	TGTGCCAGCAGTGAAGCGGCAATCGCCAGGGGATTGGGAACTGAAGCTTTCTTT	CASSEAAIARGLGTEAFF
TRBV5-1	-	TRBJ2-3	-	TGCGCCAGCAGCTTGGGGGGATTTCAACAGGATACGCAGTATTTT	CASSLGGFQQDTQYF
TRBV5-1	-	TRBJ2-4	TRBD1	TGCGCCAGCACTCAGACAGGGGGAACGCCTCAGTACTTC	CASTQTGGTPQYF
TRBV5-1	-	TRBJ2-1	TRBD1	TGCGCCAGCAGCTTTCGACAGGGGGGCGATGAGCAGTTCTTC	CASSFRQGGDEQFF
TRBV5-1	-	TRBJ1-2	-	TGCGCCAGCAGCCCCCCTGGACAGTTCAACTATGGCTACACCTTC	CASSPPGQFNYGYTF
TRBV5-1	-	TRBJ2-5	TRBD1	TGCGCCAGCAGCCGCCGTGAGACAGGGGAAGAGACCCAGTACTTC	CASSRRETGEETQYF
TRBV5-4	-	TRBJ1-1	-	TGTGCCAGCAGCTTCGGAGGAAAGAACACTGAAGCTTTCTTT	CASSFGGKNTEAFF
TRBV7-6	few	TRBJ1-6	-	TGTGCCAGCAGTTTAAACCCAGGGACGGGAAATTCACCCCTCCACTTT	CASSLNPGTGNSPLHF
TRBV6-5	-	TRBJ2-3	-	TGTGCCAGCAGTTACTCGTCCTTTCTCACAGATACGCAGTATTTT	CASSYSSFLTDTQYF
TRBV5-1	-	TRBJ2-2	-	TGCGCCAGCAGTAGGAACGCCTTCGGTTACGGGGAGCTGTTTTTT	CASSRNAFGYGELFF
TRBV10-3	-	TRBJ2-2	-	TGTGCCATCAGTGAGTTCTCATCGTCCGGGGAGCTGTTTTTT	CAISEFSSSGELFF